Included here is one T cell receptor (beta chain) sequence, with context. Repertoires were generated with immunoSEQ multiplex PCR, while TCRdb's copy carries only in-frame clones and drops some. In the table there are about 36,000 clones, 65% to 85% of which are singletons. This sample is drawn from a study of OX40 agonist ivuxolimab in advanced cancers. The germline V gene has CDR1 MDHEN and CDR2 SYDVKM. With 3 bases removed from V and 3 bases from J, the gap between germline ends came to 14 bases. The CDR3 totals 15 residues. The chain employs TRBV28 and TRBJ1-1, with a weak D call TRBD1 (5 bases). This TCR came from an adult with an advanced solid tumor such as melanoma, head and neck, liver or kidney cancer. Sequenced material: CD4+ or CD8+ T cells sorted from blood, taken in a trial of the OX40 agonist ivuxolimab. The CDR3 is CASSLSSLGDTEAFF. CDR3 nucleotides: TGTGCCAGCAGTTTGTCCTCCTTGGGGGACACTGAAGCTTTCTTT.